This entry lists 13 T cell receptor beta chains sequenced from one sample in a study of T cell responses to AZD1222 COVID-19 vaccine. Method: immunoSEQ multiplex PCR; TCRdb's copy keeps in-frame clones and lacks some. The table records roughly 150,000 clones, more than 85% of them present only once. The sequencing used peripheral blood, collected on day 0 of AZD1222 vaccination. The receptors here all came from an adult in good health.

There are a few counts of this clone. V is TRBV5-1 and J is TRBJ1-3; D is ambiguous. Germline V gene lookup returns CDR1 SGHRS and CDR2 YFSETQ. The CDR3 has 14 residues. Between the trimmed V and J ends, which lost 0 bases and 0 bases, there was a span of 4 bases. The CDR3 sequence is CASSLEDSGNTIYF. The CDR3 DNA follows: TGCGCCAGCAGCTTGGAAGACTCTGGAAACACCATATATTTT.

This chain links TRBV7-3 with TRBJ2-2, with 8 positions matching TRBD2. The CDR3 loop spans 15 amino acids. V lost 5 bases and J lost 3; bases outside the gene matches: 5. The V gene's germline CDR1 is SGHTA and CDR2 FQGTGA. CDR3 amino acids: CASSPSGGYTGELFF. The CDR3 DNA is TGTGCCAGCAGCCCGAGCGGGGGTTACACCGGGGAGCTGTTTTTT.

The rearrangement uses TRBV19 and TRBJ2-5, with a weak D call TRBD2 (6 bases). Germline loops: CDR1 LNHDA, CDR2 SQIVND (reference sequence). Trimming shortened V by 7 bases and J by 3 bases, and 12 bases separated the two germline ends. The CDR3 totals 13 residues. The DNA of the CDR3 is TGTGCCAGTACCTCGTGGAGGGAAGAGACCCAGTACTTC. This translates into CASTSWREETQYF.

The J gene is TRBJ1-3, the V gene TRBV7-9; D not resolved. Trimming removed 5 bases from V and 2 bases from J, with 22 bases in between. This CDR3 contains 18 residues. CDR1 SEHNR and CDR2 FQNEAQ come from the germline V gene (reference sequence). In nucleotides, the CDR3 is TGTGCCAGCAGCCCCTCCGGTGGTTCACCTATAGCTGGAAACACCATATATTTT. Its protein is CASSPSGGSPIAGNTIYF.

The chain has TRBV6-2 or TRBV6-3 and TRBJ1-1, with D possibly matching TRBD1 (6 bases). The V end was cut by 0 bases, the J end by 4 bases, with 12 bases between. Germline assignment: CDR1 MNHEY and CDR2 SVGEGT. The CDR3 consists of 15 residues. CDR3: CASSYSRGGRTEAFF. The CDR3 bases are TGTGCCAGCAGTTACTCGCGCGGGGGGCGCACTGAAGCTTTCTTT.

V is TRBV23-1 and J is TRBJ2-1, with D uncertain. TRBV23-1 falls under the ORF class, with uncertain function. The CDR3 has 16 amino acids. V lost 0 bases and J 0 bases, leaving 9 bases between the germline ends. The CDR3 DNA sequence: TGCGCCAGCAGTCAATCGGGCAGGAGCTCCTACAATGAGCAGTTCTTC. This gives the protein CASSQSGRSSYNEQFF.

The genes are TRBV24-1 and TRBJ2-1; 9 nucleotides agree with TRBD1. The junction had 7 bases not matched to a gene; V was cut back by 6 bases and J by 5 bases. CDR1 is KGHDR and CDR2 is SFDVKD in the germline V gene. This CDR3 has 15 amino acids. The CDR3 is CATSTGGRKHNEQFF. In DNA, the CDR3 is TGTGCCACCAGTACAGGGGGCCGTAAACACAATGAGCAGTTCTTC.

This CDR3 is CASSFTSGRARYSYNEQFF. CDR3 DNA: TGTGCCAGCAGTTTTACTAGCGGGAGGGCCCGCTACTCCTACAATGAGCAGTTCTTC. V is TRBV28 and J is TRBJ2-1; TRBD2 matches 13 bases. The germline CDR1 and CDR2 sequences are MDHEN and SYDVKM. V trimming: 3 bases; J trimming: 0 bases; junction bases outside the gene matches: 8. The CDR3 is 19 amino acids.

The V call is TRBV28, the J call TRBJ2-7, with TRBD2 as a possible D gene (6 bases). CDR3 length: 15 amino acids. The ends were cut back, 4 bases at V and 2 bases at J, with 15 bases in the middle. In germline, CDR1 is MDHEN, CDR2 SYDVKM. This CDR3 is CASSSGGEGTYEQYF. The DNA for the CDR3 is TGTGCCAGCAGTTCTGGCGGGGAAGGGACCTACGAGCAGTACTTC.

The rearrangement links TRBV19 to TRBJ1-5, with TRBD1 matching 11 bases. V lost 3 bases to trimming and J lost 4 bases; unmatched junction nucleotides: 2. Germline V gene data show CDR1 as LNHDA and CDR2 as SQIVND (reference sequence). CDR3 length equals 15 residues. CDR3 protein: CASSMGTGGNQPQHF. CDR3 DNA sequence: TGTGCCAGTAGTATGGGGACAGGGGGTAATCAGCCCCAGCATTTT.

This sequence joins TRBV15 and TRBJ1-1; unclear D gene. The germline CDR1 and CDR2 sequences are LNHNV and YYDKDF (reference sequence). The CDR3 spans 12 residues. The V gene lost 1 base and the J gene lost 7 bases, with 7 bases spanning the gap. The CDR3 is CATSRAGFEAFF. The CDR3 DNA sequence: TGTGCCACCAGCAGAGCAGGATTTGAAGCTTTCTTT. Full variable domain (remainder filled in from reference TRBV15 and TRBJ1-1): DAMVIQNPRYQVTQFGKPVTLSCSQTLNHNVMYWYQQKSSQAPKLLFHYYDKDFNNEADTPDNFQSRRPNTSFCFLDIRSPGLGDTAMYLCATSRAGFEAFFGQGTRLTVV.

This clone has only one observation. This chain uses TRBV5-5 with TRBJ2-3; D unresolved. The CDR3 covers 13 residues. The V gene's germline CDR1 is SGHKS and CDR2 YYEKEE (reference sequence). The V and J ends lost 0 bases and 4 bases respectively, with 6 bases between them. DNA of the CDR3: TGTGCCAGCAGCTTGGGTCCGGCAGATACGCAGTATTTT. Translating it yields CASSLGPADTQYF. Full variable domain (rest looked up from reference TRBV5-5 and TRBJ2-3): DAGVTQSPTHLIKTRGQQVTLRCSPISGHKSVSWYQQVLGQGPQFIFQYYEKEERGRGNFPDRFSARQFPNYSSELNVNALLLGDSALYLCASSLGPADTQYFGPGTRLTVL.

The V and J genes are TRBV5-4 and TRBJ2-3, with D possibly matching TRBD2 (5 bases). Germline V gives CDR1 SGHNT, CDR2 YYREEE (reference sequence). Trimming shortened V by 4 bases and J by 0 bases, and 12 bases separated the two germline ends. The CDR3 has 15 amino acids. The DNA for the CDR3 is TGTGCCAGCAGCGCGCCTGGACTGAGCACAGATACGCAGTATTTT. Its translation is CASSAPGLSTDTQYF.